The 6 T cell receptor beta chains below were found in one sample sequenced in a study of T cell changes during pregnancy in multiple sclerosis. Only in-frame clones appear in the TCRdb table, and some are missing; sequencing was by immunoSEQ multiplex PCR. The repertoire has about 40,000 clones, around 90% of them found once; the top ten carry 0.9% to 1.5%. Here the sequenced sample was CD4+ T cells from peripheral blood mononuclear cells, taken in the second trimester of pregnancy. The receptors originated from a female donor with multiple sclerosis, enrolled in a pregnancy study.

This CDR3 reads CASSSGQPRSGNTIYF. CDR3 in DNA: TGTGCCAGCAGCTCTGGACAACCCCGCTCTGGAAACACCATATATTTT. This chain joins TRBV7-8 and TRBJ1-3; TRBD1 is a possible D gene (5 bases). Germline loops: CDR1 SGHVS, CDR2 FQNEAQ. The CDR3 has 16 amino acids. V shed 4 bases and J shed 0 bases, with 13 bases lying between them.

This chain uses TRBV7-8 with TRBJ1-2; 9 nucleotides align to TRBD1. The J segment lost 4 bases and the V segment lost 5 bases, leaving 8 bases of the junction unmatched. Per the germline V gene, CDR1 is SGHVS and CDR2 is FQNEAQ. CDR3 size: 15 residues. Here the CDR3 DNA reads TGTGCCAGCAGCCTACGACAGGGGGAGGGCTATGGCTACACCTTC. This sequence encodes CASSLRQGEGYGYTF.

The chain has TRBV27 and TRBJ2-7; 8 bases line up with TRBD1. Germline V gene sequence: CDR1 MNHEY, CDR2 SMNVEV (reference sequence). Unmatched junction bases numbered 9, after V lost 6 bases and J lost 5 bases. The CDR3 runs 14 residues. CDR3 region: CASRPQGAGNEQYF. The CDR3 DNA follows: TGTGCCAGCAGACCCCAGGGGGCTGGAAACGAGCAGTACTTC.

The chain employs TRBV30 and TRBJ1-1; D unclear. The germline CDR1 and CDR2 sequences are GTSNPN and SVGIG (reference sequence). The CDR3 spans 14 residues. Between the trimmed V and J ends, which lost 0 bases and 0 bases, there was a span of 8 bases. CDR3 in DNA: TGTGCCTGGAGTGTTGCGGGGATGAACACTGAAGCTTTCTTT. Residues: CAWSVAGMNTEAFF.

The chain recombines TRBV6-1 with TRBJ1-2; the match to TRBD1 covers 9 bases. CDR1 MNHNS and CDR2 SASEGT come from the germline V gene. V shed 5 bases and J 2 bases; nucleotides not matched to a gene: 3. The length of the CDR3 is 14 residues. CDR3: CASSWTGANYGYTF. DNA for the CDR3: TGTGCCAGCAGTTGGACAGGGGCCAACTATGGCTACACCTTC.

As DNA, the CDR3 is TGTGCCTGGAGTGTGCCCGGGGACTATGGCTACACCTTC. Its translation: CAWSVPGDYGYTF. The V gene is TRBV30, the J gene TRBJ1-2; D gene uncertain. CDR1 is GTSNPN, CDR2 SVGIG, per germline (reference sequence). Trimming left V 0 bases short and J 3 bases short, with 8 bases between. CDR3 length: 13 amino acids. The whole variable domain, remainder taken from reference TRBV30 and TRBJ1-2, is SQTIHQWPATLVQPVGSPLSLECTVEGTSNPNLYWYRQAAGRGLQLLFYSVGIGQISSEVPQNLSASRPQDRQFILSSKKLLLSDSGFYLCAWSVPGDYGYTFGSGTRLTVV.